These 4 T cell receptor beta chains came from one sample sequenced in a study of graft-versus-host responses after intestinal transplantation. These receptors are not linked to any known antigen. Generated by immunoSEQ multiplex PCR, the TCRdb table keeps only in-frame clones and is missing some. The data show about 82,000 clones, 75% to 95% seen once. Source: unstimulated CD4+ T cells sorted from spleen or lymph node cells, taken before intestinal transplant. Receptors were obtained from a human donor who received an intestinal transplant.

The chain recombines TRBV5-1 with TRBJ2-1, with 10 bases that match TRBD1. This CDR3 is built from 16 residues. CDR1 SGHRS and CDR2 YFSETQ come from the germline V gene. After removal of 2 bases from V and 7 bases from J, the junction contained 9 bases not matched to a gene. CDR3 sequence: CASSFLGTGAQNEQFF. In DNA form, the CDR3 reads TGCGCCAGCAGCTTTTTGGGGACAGGGGCACAGAATGAGCAGTTCTTC.

The chain combines TRBV10-1 with TRBJ2-7; D is possibly TRBD1 (6 bases). The germline CDR1 and CDR2 sequences are WNHNN and SYGVQD (reference sequence). V shed 8 bases and J shed 1 base, with 9 bases lying between them. The CDR3 spans 12 residues. The CDR3 nucleotides are TGCGCCAGCCGGGACATATCCTACGAGCAGTACTTC. It specifies CASRDISYEQYF.

CDR3 protein: CASSTSSRGEMNTEAFF. Written as DNA, the CDR3 is TGCGCCAGCAGTACATCGAGTAGGGGTGAGATGAACACTGAAGCTTTCTTT. The gene calls are TRBV5-1 and TRBJ1-1; D perhaps matches TRBD1 (5 bases). This CDR3 is built from 17 residues. The germline V and J ends were trimmed by 5 bases and 0 bases, with 20 bases remaining between them. The germline V gene encodes CDR1 SGHRS and CDR2 YFSETQ.

V usage is TRBV7-9 and J usage is TRBJ1-1; tentative D call: TRBD1 (5 bases). Per the germline V gene, CDR1 is SEHNR and CDR2 is FQNEAQ (reference sequence). The CDR3 contains 13 residues. The V and J ends lost 3 bases and 5 bases respectively, with 10 bases between them. CDR3 DNA sequence: TGTGCCAGCAGCTTTTGGGGCCAGACTGAAGCTTTCTTT. This codes for CASSFWGQTEAFF.